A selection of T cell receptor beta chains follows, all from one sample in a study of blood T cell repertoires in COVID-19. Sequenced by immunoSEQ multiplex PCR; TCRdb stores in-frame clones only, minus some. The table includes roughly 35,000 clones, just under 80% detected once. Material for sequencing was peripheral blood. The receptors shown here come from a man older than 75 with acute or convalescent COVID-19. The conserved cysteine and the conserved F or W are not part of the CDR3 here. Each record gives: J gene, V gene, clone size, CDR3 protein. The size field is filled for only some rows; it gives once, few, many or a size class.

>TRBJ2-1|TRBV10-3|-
AISESGQSYNEQF
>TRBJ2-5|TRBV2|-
ASMGTGEKTQY
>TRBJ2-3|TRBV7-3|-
ASSLSSSGDRYTQY
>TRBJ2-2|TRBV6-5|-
ASRSGDTGELF
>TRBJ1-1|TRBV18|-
ASSRTGPTEAF
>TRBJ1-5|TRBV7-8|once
ASSLPGTGGGQPQH
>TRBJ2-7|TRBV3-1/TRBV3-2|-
ASSQGGGHEQY
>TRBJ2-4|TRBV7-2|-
ASSRSLRGIQY
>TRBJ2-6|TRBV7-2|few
ASSLTVAGYGAGANVLT
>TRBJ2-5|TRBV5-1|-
ASRWEAGGGETQY
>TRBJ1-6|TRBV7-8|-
ASSSGQGTPLH
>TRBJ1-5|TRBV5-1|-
ASSSGPGASQPQH
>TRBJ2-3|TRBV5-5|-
ASSLGMTGGGTDTQY
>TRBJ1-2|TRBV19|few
ASADRGRSNYGYT
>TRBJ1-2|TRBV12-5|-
ASGFRDSNYGYT
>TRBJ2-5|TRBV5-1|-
ASSWPQETQY
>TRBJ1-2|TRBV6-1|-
ASSEGAGLDGYT
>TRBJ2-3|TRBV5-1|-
ASSLAGGTDTQY
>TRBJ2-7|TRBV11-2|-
ASSLEQGTVYEQY
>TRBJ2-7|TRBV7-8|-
ASSFGLGAEQY
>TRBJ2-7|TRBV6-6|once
ASSLRQGNIPYEQY
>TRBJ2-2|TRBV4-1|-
ASSFLAGKGAGELF
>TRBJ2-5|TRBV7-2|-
ASSLGRTGKETQY
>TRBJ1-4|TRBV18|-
ASSPFLTLGPNEKLF
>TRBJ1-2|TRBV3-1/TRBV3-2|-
ASSQASTGGVVNYGYT
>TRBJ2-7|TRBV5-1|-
ASSLSPSGTGAGEQY
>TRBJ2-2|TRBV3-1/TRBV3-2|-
ASSSITGELF
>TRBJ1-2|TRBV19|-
ASSIRRQYGYT
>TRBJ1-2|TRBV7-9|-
ASSFSGPYGYT
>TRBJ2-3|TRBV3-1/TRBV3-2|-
ASSRAQDDTQY
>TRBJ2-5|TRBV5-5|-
ASSQDAGGLETQY
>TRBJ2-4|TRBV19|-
ASSTSPAAGLSKNIQY
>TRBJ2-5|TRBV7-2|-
ASSLGQGETQY
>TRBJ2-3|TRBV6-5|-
ASSWTSGGYTDTQY
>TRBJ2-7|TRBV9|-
ASSVDWRSSYEQY
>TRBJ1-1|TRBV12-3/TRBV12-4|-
ASSPWTGSEAF
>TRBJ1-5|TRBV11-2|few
ASRASRDQPQH
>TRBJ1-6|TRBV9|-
ASSVEGVGGDSPLH
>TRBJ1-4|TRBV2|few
ASRAVLNEKLF
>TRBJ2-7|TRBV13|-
ASSNGDTFAYEQY